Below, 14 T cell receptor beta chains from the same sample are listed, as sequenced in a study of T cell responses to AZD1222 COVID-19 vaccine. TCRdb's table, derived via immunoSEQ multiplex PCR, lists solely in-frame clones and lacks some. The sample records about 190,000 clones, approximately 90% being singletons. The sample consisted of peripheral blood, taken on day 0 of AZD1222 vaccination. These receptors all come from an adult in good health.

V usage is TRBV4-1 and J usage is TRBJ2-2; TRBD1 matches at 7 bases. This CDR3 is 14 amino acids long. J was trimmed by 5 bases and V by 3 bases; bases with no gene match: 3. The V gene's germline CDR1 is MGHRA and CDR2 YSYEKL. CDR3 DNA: TGCGCCAGCAGCCACCGACAGGGTACCGGGGAGCTGTTTTTT. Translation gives CASSHRQGTGELFF.

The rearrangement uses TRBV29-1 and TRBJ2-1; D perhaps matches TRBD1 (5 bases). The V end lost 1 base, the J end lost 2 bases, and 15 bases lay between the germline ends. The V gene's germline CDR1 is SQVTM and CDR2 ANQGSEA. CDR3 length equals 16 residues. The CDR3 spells CSVEGGKGIAYNEQFF. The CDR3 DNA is TGCAGCGTTGAAGGAGGCAAGGGGATCGCCTACAATGAGCAGTTCTTC.

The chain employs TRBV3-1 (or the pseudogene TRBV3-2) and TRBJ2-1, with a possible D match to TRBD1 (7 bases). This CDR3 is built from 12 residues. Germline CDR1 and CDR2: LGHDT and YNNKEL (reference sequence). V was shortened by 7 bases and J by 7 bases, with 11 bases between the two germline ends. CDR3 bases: TGTGCCAGCAAGGCAGGGGGGAATGAGCAGTTCTTC. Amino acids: CASKAGGNEQFF.

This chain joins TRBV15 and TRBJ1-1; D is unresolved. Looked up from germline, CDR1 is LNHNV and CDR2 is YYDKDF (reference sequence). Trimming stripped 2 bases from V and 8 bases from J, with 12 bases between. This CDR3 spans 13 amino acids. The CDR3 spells CATSRSNTNEAFF. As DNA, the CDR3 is TGTGCCACCAGCAGATCCAACACGAACGAAGCTTTCTTT. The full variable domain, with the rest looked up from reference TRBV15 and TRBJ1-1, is DAMVIQNPRYQVTQFGKPVTLSCSQTLNHNVMYWYQQKSSQAPKLLFHYYDKDFNNEADTPDNFQSRRPNTSFCFLDIRSPGLGDTAMYLCATSRSNTNEAFFGQGTRLTVV.

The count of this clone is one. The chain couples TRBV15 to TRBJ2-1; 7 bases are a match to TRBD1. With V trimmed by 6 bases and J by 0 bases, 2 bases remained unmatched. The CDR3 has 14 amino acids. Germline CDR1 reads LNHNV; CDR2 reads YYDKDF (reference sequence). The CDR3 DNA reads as TGTGCCACCAGGGACAGGAGCTCCTACAATGAGCAGTTCTTC. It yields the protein CATRDRSSYNEQFF.

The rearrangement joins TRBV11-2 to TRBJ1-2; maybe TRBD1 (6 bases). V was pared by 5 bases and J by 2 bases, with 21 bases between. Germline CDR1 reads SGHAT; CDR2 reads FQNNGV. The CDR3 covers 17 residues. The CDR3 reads CASSGLFGQQWNYGYTF. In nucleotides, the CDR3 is TGTGCCAGCAGCGGCCTGTTCGGACAGCAATGGAACTATGGCTACACCTTC.

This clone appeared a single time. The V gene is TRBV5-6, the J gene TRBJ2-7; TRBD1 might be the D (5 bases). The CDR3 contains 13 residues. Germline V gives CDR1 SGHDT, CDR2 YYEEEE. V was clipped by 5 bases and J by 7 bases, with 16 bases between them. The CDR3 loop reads CASSAQGYGEQYF. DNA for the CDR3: TGTGCCAGCAGTGCCCAGGGTTATGGTGAGCAGTACTTC.

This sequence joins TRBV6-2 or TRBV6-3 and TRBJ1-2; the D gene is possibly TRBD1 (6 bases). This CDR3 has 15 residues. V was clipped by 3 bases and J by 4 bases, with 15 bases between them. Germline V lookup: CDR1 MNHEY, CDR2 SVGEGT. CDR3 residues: CASSYNDRTSYGYTF. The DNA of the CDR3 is TGTGCCAGCAGTTATAATGACAGGACGTCCTATGGCTACACCTTC.

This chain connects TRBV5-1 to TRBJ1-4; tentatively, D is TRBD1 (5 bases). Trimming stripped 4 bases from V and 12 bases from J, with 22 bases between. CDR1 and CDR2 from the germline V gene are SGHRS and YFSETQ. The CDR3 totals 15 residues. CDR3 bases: TGCGCCAGCAGCAGGGACGGAGCGCTATTTGAGGAACTGTTTTTT. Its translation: CASSRDGALFEELFF.

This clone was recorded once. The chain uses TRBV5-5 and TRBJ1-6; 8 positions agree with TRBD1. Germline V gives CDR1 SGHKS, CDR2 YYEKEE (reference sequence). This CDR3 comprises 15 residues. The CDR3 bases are TGTGCGGCAAGTCCAGGGGGCGCTTATAATTCACCCCTCCACTTT. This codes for CAASPGGAYNSPLHF.

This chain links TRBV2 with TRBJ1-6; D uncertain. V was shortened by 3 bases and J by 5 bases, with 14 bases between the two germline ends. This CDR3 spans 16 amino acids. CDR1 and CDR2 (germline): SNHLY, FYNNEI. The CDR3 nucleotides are TGTGCCAGCAGTGATCTCGCGACCAGCAATAATTCACCCCTCCACTTT. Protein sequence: CASSDLATSNNSPLHF.

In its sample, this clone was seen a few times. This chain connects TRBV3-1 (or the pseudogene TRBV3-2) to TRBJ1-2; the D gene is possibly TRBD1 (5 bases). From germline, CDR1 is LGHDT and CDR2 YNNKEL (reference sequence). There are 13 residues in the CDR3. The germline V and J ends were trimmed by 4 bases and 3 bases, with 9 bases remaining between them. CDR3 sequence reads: CASSPGGDYGYTF. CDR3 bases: TGTGCCAGCAGCCCCGGGGGGGACTATGGCTACACCTTC.

CDR3 protein: CAIRGQESYEQYF. The CDR3 DNA reads TGTGCCATCAGGGGGCAGGAGAGCTACGAGCAGTACTTC. V gene TRBV10-3 combines with J gene TRBJ2-7; D is possibly TRBD1 (5 bases). The V end lost 6 bases, the J end lost 3 bases, and 12 bases lay between the germline ends. This CDR3 is 13 amino acids long. CDR1 is ENHRY, CDR2 SYGVKD, per germline.

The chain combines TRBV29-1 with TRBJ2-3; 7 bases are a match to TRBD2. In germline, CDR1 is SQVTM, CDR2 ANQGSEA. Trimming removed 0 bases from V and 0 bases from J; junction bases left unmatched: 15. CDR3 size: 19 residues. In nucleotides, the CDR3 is TGCAGCGTTGAAGACCTCCCCAGTGGGTGGGGGGGGAGCACAGATACGCAGTATTTT. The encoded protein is CSVEDLPSGWGGSTDTQYF.